This T cell receptor beta chain comes out of a study of vaccination and CD4 T cells after COVID-19. Treatment here: approximately nine-day PBMC culture with coronavirus spike peptide pools or control peptides (ViraFEST assay). Germline lookup yields CDR1 SNHLY and CDR2 FYNNEI. The CDR3 is 13 residues long. The junction had 3 bases not matched to a gene; V was cut back by 8 bases and J by 1 base. Sequencing of DNA taken from cultured CD4+ T cells relied on the Oncomine TCR Beta short-read assay. TCRdb fed the PCR reads into MiXCR, producing one record per CDR3 protein. The data hold 15,000 to 20,000 distinct CDR3 sequences, with less than 35% observed a single time. With regard to this clonotype: The antigen remains unidentified.

Sequenced sample: cultured CD4+ T cells from blood. The chain links TRBV2 to TRBJ2-3, with 7 bases identical to TRBD2. The clonotype comes from a human donor with COVID-19. The CDR3 spells CASGGVGTDTQYF. In nucleotides, the CDR3 is TGTGCCAGCGGGGGGGTCGGCACAGATACGCAGTATTTT.